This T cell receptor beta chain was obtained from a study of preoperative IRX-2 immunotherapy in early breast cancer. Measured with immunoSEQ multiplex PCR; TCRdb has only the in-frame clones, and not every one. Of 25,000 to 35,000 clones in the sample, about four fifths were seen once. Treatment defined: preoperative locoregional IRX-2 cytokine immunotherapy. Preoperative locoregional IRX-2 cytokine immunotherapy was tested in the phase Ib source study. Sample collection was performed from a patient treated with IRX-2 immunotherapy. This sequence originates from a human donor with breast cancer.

The CDR3 DNA is TGTGCCAGTGGGGGTTTCTATAATTCACCCCTCCACTTT. Protein product: CASGGFYNSPLHF. The chain couples TRBV19 to TRBJ1-6, with a possible D match to TRBD1 (5 bases). Trimming removed 8 bases from V and 3 bases from J, with 8 bases in between. CDR3 size: 13 residues. Germline V gives CDR1 LNHDA, CDR2 SQIVND (reference sequence).